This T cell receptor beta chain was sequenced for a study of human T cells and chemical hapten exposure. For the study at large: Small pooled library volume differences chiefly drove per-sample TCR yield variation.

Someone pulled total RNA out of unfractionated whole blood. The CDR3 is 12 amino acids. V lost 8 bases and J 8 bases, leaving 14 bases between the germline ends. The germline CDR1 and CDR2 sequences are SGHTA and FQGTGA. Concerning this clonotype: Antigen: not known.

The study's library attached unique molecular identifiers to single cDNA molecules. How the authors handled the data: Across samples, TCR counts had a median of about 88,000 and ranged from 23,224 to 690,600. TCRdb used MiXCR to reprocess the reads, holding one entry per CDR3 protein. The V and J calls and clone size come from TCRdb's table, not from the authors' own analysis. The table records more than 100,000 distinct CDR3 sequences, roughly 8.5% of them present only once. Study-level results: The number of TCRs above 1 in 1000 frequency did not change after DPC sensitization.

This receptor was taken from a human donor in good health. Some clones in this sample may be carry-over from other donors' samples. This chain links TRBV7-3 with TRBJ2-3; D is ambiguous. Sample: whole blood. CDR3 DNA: TGTGCCAGCGGAAATGCCCCGGGTACGCAGTATTTT. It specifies CASGNAPGTQYF. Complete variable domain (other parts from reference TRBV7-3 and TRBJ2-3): GAGVSQTPSNKVTEKGKYVELRCDPISGHTALYWYRQSLGQGPEFLIYFQGTGAADDSGLPNDRFFAVRPEGSVSTLKIQRTERGDSAVYLCASGNAPGTQYFGPGTRLTVL.